Below are 15 T cell receptor beta chains sequenced from a single sample in a study of response to subunit inactivated influenza vaccine. TCRdb independently ran MiXCR on the RT-PCR reads; one entry per CDR3 protein. This sample has a few hundred thousand distinct CDR3 sequences, with around a fifth found just once. Specimen: PBMCs from blood, collected 21 months after vaccination. These receptors were collected from a man aged 50 to 69 who received an inactivated influenza vaccine.

The gene calls are TRBV11-2 and TRBJ2-2, with 10 nucleotides matching TRBD2. The CDR3 length is 15 residues. CDR1 and CDR2 (germline): SGHAT, FQNNGV. Losses at the gene ends were 2 bases for V and 5 bases for J; bases not matched to a gene: 2. CDR3 region: CASSLLAGETGELFF. In DNA, the CDR3 is TGTGCCAGCAGCTTACTAGCGGGAGAAACCGGGGAGCTGTTTTTT.

The chain employs TRBV7-6 and TRBJ1-4; 8 positions match TRBD1. Looked up from germline, CDR1 is SGHVS and CDR2 is FNYEAQ. The CDR3 length is 14 residues. V shed 6 bases and J 3 bases; nucleotides not matched to a gene: 3. Here the CDR3 DNA reads TGTGCCAGCAGGGAGACAGGGGCTAATGAAAAACTGTTTTTT. Translated: CASRETGANEKLFF.

The rearrangement joins TRBV30 to TRBJ2-7; D gene ambiguous. CDR3 size: 13 residues. V lost 0 bases and J lost 4, with 10 bases in between. Germline loops: CDR1 GTSNPN, CDR2 SVGIG (reference sequence). DNA of the CDR3: TGTGCCTGGAGTGTTAGTAGACCGTACGAGCAGTACTTC. Translating it yields CAWSVSRPYEQYF.

This clonotype was observed a few times. The rearrangement uses TRBV10-3 and TRBJ1-2; 7 bases fit TRBD1. The CDR3 has 14 amino acids. Germline V gene sequence: CDR1 ENHRY, CDR2 SYGVKD. The ends lost 7 bases at V and 7 bases at J; junction bases unmatched: 12. This chain's CDR3 is CAIKGTDLGPGYTF. The CDR3 DNA reads TGTGCCATCAAAGGGACAGACCTAGGCCCTGGCTACACCTTC.

This clonotype was observed once. The rearrangement uses TRBV20-1 and TRBJ2-7; 9 bases agree with TRBD2. This CDR3 contains 15 residues. Germline values: CDR1 DFQATT, CDR2 SNEGSKA (reference sequence). CDR3 nucleotide sequence: TGCAGCCCCCGAAGTATAGCGGGAGACCTCTACGAGCAGTACTTC. It yields the protein CSPRSIAGDLYEQYF.

This clonotype was detected many times. This chain's CDR3 is CASSNGQTYEQYF. The CDR3 region has the DNA TGTGCCAGCAGTAATGGACAGACCTACGAGCAGTACTTC. This chain links TRBV12-3 or TRBV12-4 with TRBJ2-7; TRBD1 might be the D (6 bases). The V gene lost 5 bases and the J gene lost 2 bases, with 10 bases spanning the gap. The length of the CDR3 is 13 residues.

Only a few counts were recorded for this clonotype. The gene calls are TRBV20-1 and TRBJ2-5; a weak D match, TRBD1 (6 bases). V shed 3 bases and J shed 5 bases, with 19 bases lying between them. Germline V gene sequence: CDR1 DFQATT, CDR2 SNEGSKA (reference sequence). This CDR3 spans 15 amino acids. The CDR3 coding sequence is TGCAGTGCTAGGACCCTTTATGGAACAGGGGAGACCCAGTACTTC. It is translated as CSARTLYGTGETQYF.

The chain recombines TRBV4-2 with TRBJ2-7; the D is unclear. CDR3 length: 15 residues. The ends were cut back, 0 bases at V and 2 bases at J, with 11 bases in the middle. Germline V CDR1 and CDR2: LGHNA, YNFKEQ. The CDR3 sequence is CASSQEGSTAYEQYF. The CDR3 bases are TGTGCCAGCAGCCAAGAAGGGTCTACCGCCTACGAGCAGTACTTC.

The genes are TRBV2 and TRBJ1-2; D not certain. V lost 1 base to trimming and J lost 0 bases, with 12 bases between them. The CDR3 is made up of 16 amino acids. Germline CDR1 is SNHLY and CDR2 is FYNNEI. CDR3 sequence: CASSEGGELTNYGYTF. As DNA, the CDR3 is TGTGCCAGCAGTGAAGGGGGAGAACTTACTAACTATGGCTACACCTTC.

This sequence joins TRBV5-1 and TRBJ1-6; the match to TRBD1 covers 11 bases. Germline V CDR1 and CDR2: SGHRS, YFSETQ. The length of the CDR3 is 16 residues. The V segment lost 5 bases and the J segment 7 bases; nucleotides outside the gene matches: 8. The CDR3 nucleotides are TGCGCCAGCAGGGCAGGGACAGGGGGAGCCAATTCACCCCTCCACTTT. Protein: CASRAGTGGANSPLHF.

The chain is built from TRBV20-1 and TRBJ2-3; 9 bases match TRBD2. The CDR3 runs 18 residues. Trimming removed 3 bases from V and 2 bases from J; junction bases left unmatched: 15. Germline CDR1 reads DFQATT; CDR2 reads SNEGSKA (reference sequence). The CDR3 reads CSARQLEGLAGHTDTQYF. The CDR3 DNA reads as TGCAGTGCTAGGCAGCTCGAAGGGCTAGCGGGGCACACAGATACGCAGTATTTT.

The chain recombines TRBV29-1 with TRBJ2-2; D gene uncertain. Germline-derived CDR1 and CDR2 are SQVTM and ANQGSEA. Trimming removed 6 bases from V and 6 bases from J, with 14 bases in between. This CDR3 comprises 13 residues. The CDR3 reads CSVTNTNPGELFF. CDR3 in DNA: TGCAGCGTGACCAATACTAACCCCGGGGAGCTGTTTTTT.

This clonotype was observed a few times. The CDR3 coding sequence is TGTGCCAGCAGCTGGGGTCGTGACACTGAAGCTTTCTTT. This codes for CASSWGRDTEAFF. The chain employs TRBV12-3 or TRBV12-4 and TRBJ1-1, with D uncertain. The CDR3 totals 13 residues. The V end lost 6 bases, the J end lost 3 bases, and 11 bases lay between the germline ends.

This clonotype has a handful of counts. This chain connects TRBV10-3 to TRBJ2-1, with TRBD1 matching 9 bases. Unmatched junction bases numbered 10, after V lost 4 bases and J lost 6 bases. The CDR3 totals 16 residues. Germline V gene lookup returns CDR1 ENHRY and CDR2 SYGVKD. For the CDR3, the DNA is TGTGCCATCAGTGGAAACCGGGACAGGGATAGCAATGAGCAGTTCTTC. It codes for CAISGNRDRDSNEQFF.

This chain links TRBV12-3 or TRBV12-4 with TRBJ2-5; 8 bases line up with TRBD1. Trimming at V came to 3 bases and at J to 5 bases, leaving 8 bases not matched to a gene. The CDR3 runs to 15 residues. The CDR3 DNA reads TGTGCCAGCAGTTTGCAGGGGGCTTTCCGGGAGACCCAGTACTTC. As protein: CASSLQGAFRETQYF.